Listed below are T cell receptor beta chains from one sample, sequenced in a study of beta chain features in type 1 diabetes. Measured with immunoSEQ multiplex PCR; TCRdb has only the in-frame clones, and not every one. The sample comprises roughly 730,000 clones, roughly an eighth of which are singletons, and about 0.02% rests with the top ten. Sequenced material: naive CD4+ T cells from blood. The receptors shown here come from a man between 18 and 29 years old with type 1 diabetes. The CDR3 runs from the conserved cysteine through the conserved F or W. D genes are given only for firm matches. Clone size is given for some rows only: seen once, a few or many times, or a class if the clone is expanded.

length: 15
V: TRBV7-9
J: TRBJ1-1
size: few
D: .
CDR3: CASRPTGYSRDEAFF
DNA: TGTGCCAGCAGGCCCACAGGGTACTCAAGGGATGAAGCTTTCTTT

length: 13
V: TRBV2
J: TRBJ1-6
size: .
D: .
CDR3: CASTGGLGSPLHF
DNA: TGTGCCAGCACTGGGGGGCTGGGCTCACCCCTCCACTTT

length: 13
V: TRBV6-1
J: TRBJ1-6
size: .
D: TRBD1
CDR3: CASTTGDGSPLHF
DNA: TGTGCCAGCACCACAGGGGATGGGTCACCCCTCCACTTT

length: 15
V: TRBV13
J: TRBJ2-1
size: many
D: .
CDR3: CASSLPSPGYNEQFF
DNA: TGTGCCAGCAGCCTACCTAGCCCAGGTTACAATGAGCAGTTCTTC

length: 18
V: TRBV30
J: TRBJ1-2
size: few
D: TRBD1
CDR3: CAWKTGTGGLNSLYGYTF
DNA: TGTGCCTGGAAGACCGGGACAGGGGGATTAAATTCCCTCTATGGCTACACCTTC

length: 14
V: TRBV7-7
J: TRBJ2-3
size: .
D: .
CDR3: CASSLEGSTDTQYF
DNA: TGTGCCAGCAGCTTGGAGGGGAGCACAGATACGCAGTATTTT

length: 15
V: TRBV6-5
J: TRBJ1-5
size: .
D: .
CDR3: CASSYRPPGNQPQHF
DNA: TGTGCCAGCAGTTACAGGCCGCCTGGGAATCAGCCCCAGCATTTT

length: 13
V: TRBV6-5
J: TRBJ2-1
size: few
D: .
CDR3: CASSQRLGYEQFF
DNA: TGTGCCAGCAGTCAGCGTCTAGGTTATGAGCAGTTCTTC

length: 14
V: TRBV7-7
J: TRBJ2-3
size: .
D: .
CDR3: CASSFDSFTDTQYF
DNA: TGTGCTAGCAGCTTCGACAGCTTCACAGATACGCAGTATTTT

length: 14
V: TRBV6-1
J: TRBJ1-2
size: few
D: .
CDR3: CASGTGQINYGYTF
DNA: TGTGCCAGCGGCACCGGACAGATCAACTATGGCTACACCTTC

length: 16
V: TRBV11-3
J: TRBJ2-1
size: few
D: TRBD2
CDR3: CASSPPGGKQVGEQFF
DNA: TGTGCCAGCAGCCCCCCCGGGGGGAAACAGGTTGGGGAGCAGTTCTTC

length: 13
V: TRBV7-9
J: TRBJ2-3
size: few
D: .
CDR3: CASSPGSADTQYF
DNA: TGTGCCAGCAGCCCTGGATCGGCGGATACGCAGTATTTT

length: 13
V: TRBV18
J: TRBJ1-1
size: few
D: .
CDR3: CASSHGSGTEAFF
DNA: TGTGCCAGCTCACACGGGTCCGGCACTGAAGCTTTCTTT

length: 17
V: TRBV30
J: TRBJ2-3
size: few
D: TRBD2
CDR3: CAWSVQKASGGPNTQYF
DNA: TGTGCCTGGAGTGTACAGAAGGCTAGCGGGGGGCCCAATACGCAGTATTTT

length: 12
V: TRBV6-5
J: TRBJ1-6
size: few
D: TRBD1
CDR3: CASTGQGAPLHF
DNA: TGTGCCAGCACCGGACAGGGAGCACCCCTCCACTTT

length: 16
V: TRBV7-9
J: TRBJ1-1
size: few
D: TRBD1
CDR3: CASSFDLGQGRAEAFF
DNA: TGTGCCAGCAGCTTCGACTTAGGACAGGGCAGGGCTGAAGCTTTCTTT

length: 12
V: TRBV14
J: TRBJ2-5
size: .
D: .
CDR3: CASSQSPGTQYF
DNA: TGTGCCAGCAGCCAATCCCCCGGGACCCAGTACTTC

length: 11
V: TRBV27
J: TRBJ2-7
size: few
D: .
CDR3: CASGNSYEQYF
DNA: TGTGCCAGCGGGAATTCCTACGAGCAGTACTTC

length: 14
V: TRBV29-1
J: TRBJ1-5
size: few
D: TRBD1
CDR3: CSVGTGAFNQPQHF
DNA: TGCAGCGTCGGGACAGGGGCGTTCAATCAGCCCCAGCATTTT

length: 14
V: TRBV12-2
J: TRBJ1-2
size: .
D: .
CDR3: CASRSLHRVKGYTF
DNA: TGTGCAAGTCGCTCACTCCACAGGGTAAAGGGCTACACCTTC

length: 13
V: TRBV29-1
J: TRBJ1-4
size: few
D: .
CDR3: CSVERVTNEKLFF
DNA: TGCAGCGTTGAACGGGTCACGAATGAAAAACTGTTTTTT

length: 15
V: TRBV4-2
J: TRBJ2-7
size: few
D: .
CDR3: CASSQDQAGADEQYF
DNA: TGTGCCAGCAGCCAAGATCAGGCAGGGGCGGACGAGCAGTACTTC

length: 18
V: TRBV5-1
J: TRBJ2-6
size: few
D: TRBD1
CDR3: CASSLPGQAPSGANVLTF
DNA: TGCGCCAGCAGCCTCCCGGGACAGGCCCCCTCTGGGGCCAACGTCCTGACTTTC

length: 12
V: TRBV15
J: TRBJ2-7
size: .
D: TRBD1
CDR3: CATGDRNYEQYF
DNA: TGTGCCACCGGGGACAGAAATTACGAGCAGTACTTC

length: 14
V: TRBV28
J: TRBJ1-5
size: .
D: TRBD1
CDR3: CASSWGQGKQPQHF
DNA: TGTGCCAGCAGTTGGGGACAGGGAAAACAGCCCCAGCATTTT